The 23 T cell receptor beta chains below all came from one sample that was sequenced in a study of T-cell memory formation after mild COVID-19. TCRdb redid the calling of the 5' RACE reads with MiXCR, one entry per CDR3 protein. The sample lists about 140,000 distinct CDR3 sequences; more than 12% were seen once. Material: PBMCs or a T cell subset sorted from them (not recorded which). All receptors derive from an adult woman who had mild COVID-19 (a few samples of this study predate the infection). Cell type and time point are not known.

This clonotype was counted between two and nine times. The chain employs TRBV2 and TRBJ2-3; unclear D gene. With 2 bases removed from V and 0 bases from J, the gap between germline ends came to 9 bases. The CDR3 is 15 residues long. The V gene's germline CDR1 is SNHLY and CDR2 FYNNEI. CDR3 residues: CASSELQASTDTQYF. The CDR3 nucleotides read TGTGCCAGCAGTGAACTGCAGGCTAGCACAGATACGCAGTATTTT.

This sequence joins TRBV5-1 and TRBJ2-7; 8 nucleotides line up with TRBD1. Germline assignment: CDR1 SGHRS and CDR2 YFSETQ. Unmatched junction bases numbered 3, after V lost 1 base and J lost 3 bases. There are 14 residues in the CDR3. This CDR3 reads CASSLTGGGYEQYF. CDR3 nucleotides: TGCGCCAGCAGCTTGACAGGGGGAGGCTACGAGCAGTACTTC.

This clonotype was seen a handful of times. The J gene is TRBJ2-7, the V gene TRBV7-2; 7 bases agree with TRBD1. Germline loops: CDR1 SGHTA, CDR2 FQGNSA. The CDR3 runs 15 residues. J was trimmed by 0 bases and V by 3 bases; bases with no gene match: 5. Here the CDR3 DNA reads TGTGCCAGCAGCTTCGACAGGGCCAGCTCCTACGAGCAGTACTTC. Amino acids: CASSFDRASSYEQYF.

There are a few counts of this clonotype. CDR3 sequence: CASSPLGDTQYF. CDR3 coding DNA: TGTGCCAGCAGCCCACTCGGGGATACGCAGTATTTT. This chain joins TRBV3-1 and TRBJ2-3; no clear D. CDR1 is LGHDT, CDR2 YNNKEL, per germline (reference sequence). V was pared by 4 bases and J by 6 bases, with 8 bases between. The CDR3 length is 12 residues.

This clonotype was recorded a few times. This chain joins TRBV5-1 and TRBJ2-7, with TRBD1 identical over 7 bases. The J segment lost 1 base and the V segment lost 6 bases, leaving 7 bases of the junction unmatched. CDR1 is SGHRS, CDR2 YFSETQ, per germline. There are 14 residues in the CDR3. In DNA form, the CDR3 reads TGCGCCAGCAAGGGGACAGTAACTTCCTACGAGCAGTACTTC. Translation: CASKGTVTSYEQYF. Drawing the rest from reference TRBV5-1 and TRBJ2-7, the complete variable domain is KAGVTQTPRYLIKTRGQQVTLSCSPISGHRSVSWYQQTPGQGLQFLFEYFSETQRNKGNFPGRFSGRQFSNSRSEMNVSTLELGDSALYLCASKGTVTSYEQYFGPGTRLTVT.

This clonotype was picked up many times. The genes are TRBV30 and TRBJ2-1; 8 nucleotides line up with TRBD2. Germline CDR1 is GTSNPN and CDR2 is SVGIG (reference sequence). The CDR3 runs 15 residues. V shed 0 bases, J shed 6 bases, and the junction held 7 bases outside the gene matches. The CDR3 DNA reads TGTGCCTGGAGTGTAATCCGGGGGGGAAGCAATGAGCAGTTCTTC. It yields the protein CAWSVIRGGSNEQFF.

This clonotype was picked up many times. This chain connects TRBV19 to TRBJ2-7, with 10 bases identical to TRBD2. Trimming took 7 bases from V and 3 from J; bases not matched to a gene: 6. The length of the CDR3 is 14 residues. Germline V gene sequence: CDR1 LNHDA, CDR2 SQIVND (reference sequence). The CDR3 sequence: CASKPVAGGYEQYF. The CDR3 DNA reads TGTGCCAGTAAGCCCGTAGCGGGAGGCTACGAGCAGTACTTC. The full variable domain, rest sourced from reference TRBV19 and TRBJ2-7, is DGGITQSPKYLFRKEGQNVTLSCEQNLNHDAMYWYRQDPGQGLRLIYYSQIVNDFQKGDIAEGYSVSREKKESFPLTVTSAQKNPTAFYLCASKPVAGGYEQYFGPGTRLTVT.

This chain links TRBV18 with TRBJ2-5; D not certain. CDR3 length: 13 residues. Per germline, CDR1 KGHSH and CDR2 LQKENI. Trimming took 2 bases from V and 5 from J, leaving 9 bases between them. DNA of the CDR3: TGTGCCAGCTCACCATCTATCAGGGAGACCCAGTACTTC. Protein sequence: CASSPSIRETQYF. Full variable domain (missing parts from reference TRBV18 and TRBJ2-5): NAGVMQNPRHLVRRRGQEARLRCSPMKGHSHVYWYRQLPEEGLKFMVYLQKENIIDESGMPKERFSAEFPKEGPSILRIQQVVRGDSAAYFCASSPSIRETQYFGPGTRLLVL.

The rearrangement joins TRBV3-1 to TRBJ1-1, with 10 bases aligning to TRBD1. The CDR3 consists of 13 residues. Germline trimming cut 3 bases from V and 5 bases from J; bases unmatched to any gene: 0. The germline CDR1 and CDR2 sequences are LGHDT and YNNKEL (reference sequence). As DNA, the CDR3 is TGTGCCAGCAGCCAGGACAGGGGGACTGAAGCTTTCTTT. As protein: CASSQDRGTEAFF.

V gene TRBV2 combines with J gene TRBJ2-7; 10 nucleotides agree with TRBD2. The CDR3 is made up of 13 amino acids. The V gene end was trimmed by 6 bases and the J gene end by 3 bases; junction bases not matched to a gene: 2. CDR1 is SNHLY, CDR2 FYNNEI, per germline. The CDR3 sequence: CASSRLAGYEQYF. The DNA of the CDR3 is TGTGCCAGCAGCCGACTAGCGGGCTACGAGCAGTACTTC.

V usage is TRBV6-6 and J usage is TRBJ1-4; D perhaps matches TRBD1 (6 bases). The germline CDR1 and CDR2 sequences are MNHNY and SVGAGI (reference sequence). Trimming removed 0 bases at V and 4 bases at J, with 12 bases between. The length of the CDR3 is 16 residues. CDR3 sequence: CASSYSPGHVNEKLFF. The CDR3 region has the DNA TGTGCCAGCAGTTACTCTCCGGGACATGTTAATGAAAAACTGTTTTTT.

This clonotype was seen a handful of times. This chain uses TRBV5-1 with TRBJ2-4; a weak D match, TRBD1 (6 bases). Germline V gene sequence: CDR1 SGHRS, CDR2 YFSETQ. The CDR3 is 14 amino acids. Trimming removed 0 bases from V and 10 bases from J, with 14 bases in between. CDR3 nucleotide sequence: TGCGCCAGCAGCTTGGCCTCAGGGGCCCCTATTCAGTACTTC. It specifies CASSLASGAPIQYF.

This clonotype has a handful of counts. V and J are TRBV9 and TRBJ1-1; no reliable D call. The CDR3 sequence is 16 residues long. Germline V gives CDR1 SGDLS, CDR2 YYNGEE. Trimming took 0 bases from V and 4 from J, leaving 16 bases between them. Written as DNA, the CDR3 is TGTGCCAGCAGCGTAGGATGGAATGCTGGGGTCACTGAAGCTTTCTTT. Translated: CASSVGWNAGVTEAFF. Together with reference TRBV9 and TRBJ1-1, the CDR3 gives the full variable domain: DSGVTQTPKHLITATGQRVTLRCSPRSGDLSVYWYQQSLDQGLQFLIQYYNGEERAKGNILERFSAQQFPDLHSELNLSSLELGDSALYFCASSVGWNAGVTEAFFGQGTRLTVV.

The chain recombines TRBV9 with TRBJ2-1; TRBD2 matches 7 bases. Germline CDR1 SGDLS, CDR2 YYNGEE. Trimming took 6 bases from V and 5 from J; bases not matched to a gene: 11. The CDR3 spans 15 residues. The CDR3 is CASNLRGENNNEQFF. CDR3 bases: TGTGCCAGCAACTTACGGGGGGAAAATAACAATGAGCAGTTCTTC.

This clonotype was found a few times. V is TRBV9 and J is TRBJ2-3; 8 bases are a match to TRBD2. V was clipped by 0 bases and J by 0 bases; unmatched bases: 9. Per germline, CDR1 SGDLS and CDR2 YYNGEE. The length of the CDR3 is 18 residues. The CDR3 nucleotides are TGTGCCAGCAGCGTAGCTACCACTCGGGAGGGGAGCACAGATACGCAGTATTTT. Its translation is CASSVATTREGSTDTQYF.

The chain couples TRBV7-3 to TRBJ2-6, with unresolved D. Germline-derived CDR1 and CDR2 are SGHTA and FQGTGA. The CDR3 consists of 13 residues. V dropped 6 bases and J dropped 4 bases, with 7 bases sitting between them. CDR3 region: CASRAPGANVLTF. The CDR3 DNA sequence: TGTGCCAGCAGGGCCCCCGGGGCCAACGTCCTGACTTTC.

This clonotype showed up just a few times. The V gene is TRBV5-1, the J gene TRBJ2-5; D possibly matches TRBD1 or TRBD2 (5 bases each). The CDR3 runs to 16 residues. Germline V gene data show CDR1 as SGHRS and CDR2 as YFSETQ. Between the trimmed V and J ends, which lost 0 bases and 4 bases, there was a span of 16 bases. The DNA for the CDR3 is TGCGCCAGCAGCTTGGTGGGGCCGGGCCGGGGAGAGACCCAGTACTTC. Residues: CASSLVGPGRGETQYF.

This clonotype was found a few times. The chain joins TRBV7-6 to TRBJ2-1, with D maybe TRBD2 (7 bases). V gave up 0 bases and J gave up 9 bases, with 18 bases separating them. The CDR3 spans 16 residues. Germline loops: CDR1 SGHVS, CDR2 FNYEAQ. The CDR3 DNA sequence: TGTGCCAGCAGCTTAGCGGGTGACGGGGGGCTCGGTGAGCAGTTCTTC. Its translation is CASSLAGDGGLGEQFF.

This clonotype was seen only a few times. CDR3 sequence (DNA): TGCAGCGTTGACCCAGGTCAAGAGACCCAGTACTTC. It codes for CSVDPGQETQYF. The gene calls are TRBV29-1 and TRBJ2-5; D is unclear. Per germline, CDR1 SQVTM and CDR2 ANQGSEA. CDR3 length: 12 amino acids. Trimming removed 3 bases at V and 2 bases at J, with 7 bases between.

The chain links TRBV10-3 to TRBJ2-1; D possibly corresponds to TRBD2 (6 bases). The germline CDR1 and CDR2 sequences are ENHRY and SYGVKD. V gave up 0 bases and J gave up 7 bases, with 10 bases separating them. CDR3 length: 14 residues. The CDR3 sequence: CAISESKTSNEQFF. The CDR3 coding sequence is TGTGCCATCAGTGAGTCGAAGACTAGTAATGAGCAGTTCTTC.

The rearrangement uses TRBV5-1 and TRBJ2-5, with D perhaps TRBD1 (6 bases). V was shortened by 2 bases and J by 0 bases, with 14 bases between the two germline ends. The CDR3 has 16 residues. The germline V gene encodes CDR1 SGHRS and CDR2 YFSETQ. Here the CDR3 reads CASSFFPQGNQETQYF. For the CDR3, the DNA is TGCGCCAGCAGCTTTTTCCCCCAGGGGAACCAAGAGACCCAGTACTTC.

This rearrangement joins TRBV7-2 to TRBJ2-1; D is unresolved. Germline lookup yields CDR1 SGHTA and CDR2 FQGNSA. V was clipped by 6 bases and J by 6 bases, with 15 bases between them. The CDR3 runs 14 residues. The CDR3 here is CASSQTRSSNEQFF. CDR3 DNA sequence: TGTGCCAGCAGTCAAACACGGTCTAGCAATGAGCAGTTCTTC.

V gene TRBV7-8 combines with J gene TRBJ2-7, with D possibly called TRBD1 or TRBD2 (5 bases each). The CDR3 runs 17 residues. V was trimmed by 3 bases and J by 2 bases, leaving 20 bases between them. The V gene's germline CDR1 is SGHVS and CDR2 FQNEAQ. Here the CDR3 reads CASSFASGTPSTYEQYF. The CDR3 nucleotides read TGTGCCAGCAGCTTTGCTAGTGGGACCCCTAGTACCTACGAGCAGTACTTC.